This is a list of T cell receptor beta chains from one sample in a study of neurological immune-mediated disorders. From the 5' RACE reads, TCRdb called clonotypes with MiXCR, one entry per CDR3 protein. The table lists roughly 100,000 distinct CDR3 sequences, 11% of them singletons, with approximately 3.4% in the top ten. Material for sequencing was PBMCs. These receptors were collected from a female donor with HTLV-1-associated myelopathy (HAM/TSP). Both conserved end residues are part of each CDR3. Fields, in order: V gene, J gene, CDR3 protein.

>TRBV6-6|TRBJ1-2
CASSYSNYRGAGNGYTF
>TRBV20-1|TRBJ1-1
CSARNRGGAFF
>TRBV3-1|TRBJ2-1
CASSPGTRGSNEQFF
>TRBV7-9|TRBJ2-5
CASSSLAAKETQYF
>TRBV10-3|TRBJ2-1
CAISEGGQGTYNEQFF
>TRBV7-8|TRBJ2-2
CASSLGVFTGELFF
>TRBV12-3/TRBV12-4|TRBJ1-1
CASSTPGRFGAFF
>TRBV5-1|TRBJ2-5
CASRSGDQETQYF
>TRBV3-1|TRBJ1-1
CASQNMNTEAFF
>TRBV5-6|TRBJ2-3
CASSLLSARGPKDF
>TRBV20-1|TRBJ2-1
CSAKSLSGSSYNEQFF
>TRBV20-1|TRBJ2-3
CSASSRLGAYTQYF
>TRBV10-3|TRBJ2-4
CAISERQGAGNIQYF
>TRBV20-1|TRBJ2-7
CSARQGVGEDEQYF
>TRBV12-3/TRBV12-4|TRBJ2-3
CASSFSTGPTDTQYF
>TRBV6-5|TRBJ1-2
CASSRQGYGYTF
>TRBV5-1|TRBJ1-1
CASSSSPVGASTEAFF
>TRBV5-1|TRBJ2-5
CASSLGDRVSFAETQYF
>TRBV15|TRBJ2-3
CATSFRTSGVSDTQYF
>TRBV28|TRBJ1-1
CASSRPPTENTEAFF
>TRBV5-1|TRBJ2-2
CASSLNTDTGELFF
>TRBV20-1|TRBJ1-2
CSARDPSGLGYTF
>TRBV5-1|TRBJ2-7
CASTLGQGDSKEQYF
>TRBV5-1|TRBJ2-7
CASSLGQPSYEQYF
>TRBV5-1|TRBJ1-5
CASSFDRDQPQHF
>TRBV10-3|TRBJ1-5
CAISESRDSQPQHF
>TRBV4-1|TRBJ2-3
CASSQPSGEGGYF
>TRBV5-1|TRBJ1-1
CASSTGFRTEAFF
>TRBV7-2|TRBJ2-3
CASSLAGGPSDTQYF
>TRBV18|TRBJ1-2
CASSPSGQRDYGYTF
>TRBV21-1|TRBJ2-2
CASSKGTAGEGELFF
>TRBV5-1|TRBJ2-7
CASSLVPGSGSFYEQYF
>TRBV20-1|TRBJ2-3
CSARRDRGRTDTQYF
>TRBV28|TRBJ2-1
CASSLRDTYNEQFF
>TRBV7-9|TRBJ2-1
CASSFLAGGHNEQFF
>TRBV5-1|TRBJ2-3
CASSFGRGPDTQYF
>TRBV5-1|TRBJ1-2
CASSSSVGNYGYTF
>TRBV20-1|TRBJ2-3
CSATRGAGADTQYF
>TRBV20-1|TRBJ2-1
CSARGGANSYNEQFF
>TRBV9|TRBJ2-3
CASSAWGGLTDTQYF
>TRBV6-5|TRBJ1-5
CASSSTNSNQPQHF
>TRBV7-6|TRBJ2-2
CASSQRQLTNTGELFF
>TRBV2|TRBJ1-5
CASRETMYQPQHF
>TRBV5-1|TRBJ2-1
CASRQVSYNEQFF
>TRBV12-3/TRBV12-4|TRBJ2-7
CASSLDGTGTYEQYF
>TRBV5-1|TRBJ2-2
CASRLSGPTGELFF
>TRBV7-8|TRBJ2-7
CASSLATGTEQYF
>TRBV11-2|TRBJ2-3
CASSLGLARGTDTQYF
>TRBV7-8|TRBJ2-5
CASRQHSWEAETQYF
>TRBV20-1|TRBJ1-1
CSARDQRWNTEAFF
>TRBV5-6|TRBJ2-3
CASYRDSTDTQYF
>TRBV9|TRBJ2-3
CASSRQISTDTQYF
>TRBV20-1|TRBJ1-1
CSARDRRGNTEAFF